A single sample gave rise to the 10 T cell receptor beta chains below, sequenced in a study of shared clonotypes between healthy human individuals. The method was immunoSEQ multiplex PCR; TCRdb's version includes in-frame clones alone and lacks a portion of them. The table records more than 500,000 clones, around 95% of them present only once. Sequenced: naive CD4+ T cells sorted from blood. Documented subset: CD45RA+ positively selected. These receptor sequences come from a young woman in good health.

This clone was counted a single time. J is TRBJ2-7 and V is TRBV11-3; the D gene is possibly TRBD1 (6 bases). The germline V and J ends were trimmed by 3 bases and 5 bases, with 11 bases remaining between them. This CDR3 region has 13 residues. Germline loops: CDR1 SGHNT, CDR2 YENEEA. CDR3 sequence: CASSLNRVNEQYF. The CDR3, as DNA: TGTGCCAGCAGCTTGAACAGGGTTAACGAGCAGTACTTC.

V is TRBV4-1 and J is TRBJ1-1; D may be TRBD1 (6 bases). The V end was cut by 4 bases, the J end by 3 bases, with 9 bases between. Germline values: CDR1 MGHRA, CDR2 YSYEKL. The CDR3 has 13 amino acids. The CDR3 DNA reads TGCGCCAGCAGCCGGGGGGCCTACACTGAAGCTTTCTTT. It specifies CASSRGAYTEAFF.

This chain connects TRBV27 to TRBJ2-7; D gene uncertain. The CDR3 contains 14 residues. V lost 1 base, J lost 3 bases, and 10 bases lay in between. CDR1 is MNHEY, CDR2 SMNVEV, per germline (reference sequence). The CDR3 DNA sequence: TGTGCCAGCAGTTTATTCGGACCTAACTACGAGCAGTACTTC. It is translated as CASSLFGPNYEQYF.

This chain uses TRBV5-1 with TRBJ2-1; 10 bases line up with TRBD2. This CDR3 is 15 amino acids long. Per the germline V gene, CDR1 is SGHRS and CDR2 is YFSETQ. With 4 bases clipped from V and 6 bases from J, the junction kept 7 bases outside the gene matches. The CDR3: CASSQSSGSGNEQFF. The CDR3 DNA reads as TGCGCCAGCAGCCAGTCTAGCGGGAGTGGCAATGAGCAGTTCTTC.

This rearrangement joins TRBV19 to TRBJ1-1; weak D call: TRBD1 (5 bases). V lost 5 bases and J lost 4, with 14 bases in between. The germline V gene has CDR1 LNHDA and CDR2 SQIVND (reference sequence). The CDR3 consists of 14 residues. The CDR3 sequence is CASSPPGMVTEAFF. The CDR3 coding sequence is TGTGCCAGTAGTCCCCCAGGGATGGTCACTGAAGCTTTCTTT.

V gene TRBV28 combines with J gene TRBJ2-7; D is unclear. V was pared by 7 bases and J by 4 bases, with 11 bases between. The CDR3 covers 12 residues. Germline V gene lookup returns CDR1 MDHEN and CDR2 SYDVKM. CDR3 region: CASKDIGYEQYF. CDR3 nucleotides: TGTGCCAGCAAAGATATCGGGTACGAGCAGTACTTC. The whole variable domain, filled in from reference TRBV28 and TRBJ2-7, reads DVKVTQSSRYLVKRTGEKVFLECVQDMDHENMFWYRQDPGLGLRLIYFSYDVKMKEKGDIPEGYSVSREKKERFSLILESASTNQTSMYLCASKDIGYEQYFGPGTRLTVT.

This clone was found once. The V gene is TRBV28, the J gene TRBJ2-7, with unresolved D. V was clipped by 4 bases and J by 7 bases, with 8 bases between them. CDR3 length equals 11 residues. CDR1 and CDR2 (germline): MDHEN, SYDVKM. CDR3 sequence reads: CASSSRWEQYF. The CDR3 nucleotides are TGTGCCAGCAGTTCGAGATGGGAGCAGTACTTC. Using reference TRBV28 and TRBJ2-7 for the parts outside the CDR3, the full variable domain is DVKVTQSSRYLVKRTGEKVFLECVQDMDHENMFWYRQDPGLGLRLIYFSYDVKMKEKGDIPEGYSVSREKKERFSLILESASTNQTSMYLCASSSRWEQYFGPGTRLTVT.

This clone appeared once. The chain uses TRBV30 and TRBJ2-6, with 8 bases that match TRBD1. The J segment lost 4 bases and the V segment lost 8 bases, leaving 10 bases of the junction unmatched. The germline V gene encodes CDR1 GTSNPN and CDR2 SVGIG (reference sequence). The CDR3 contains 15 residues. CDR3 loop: CASRGLGSGANVLTF. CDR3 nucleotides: TGTGCCAGCAGGGGGCTGGGTTCCGGGGCCAACGTCCTGACTTTC.

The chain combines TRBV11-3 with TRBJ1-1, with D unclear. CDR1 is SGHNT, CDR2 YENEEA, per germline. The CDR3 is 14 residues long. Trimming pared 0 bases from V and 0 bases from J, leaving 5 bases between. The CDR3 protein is CASSLDGLNTEAFF. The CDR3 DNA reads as TGTGCCAGCAGCTTAGACGGGTTGAACACTGAAGCTTTCTTT.

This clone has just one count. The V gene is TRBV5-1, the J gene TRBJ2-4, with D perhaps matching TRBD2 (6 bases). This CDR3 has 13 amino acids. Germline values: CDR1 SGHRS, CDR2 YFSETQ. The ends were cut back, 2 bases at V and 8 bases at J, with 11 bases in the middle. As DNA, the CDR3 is TGCGCCAGCAGCTTTGGAGGGGCAGACATTCAGTACTTC. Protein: CASSFGGADIQYF.